These 22 T cell receptor beta chains share one sample of origin, sequenced in a study of shared clonotypes between healthy human individuals. Produced via immunoSEQ multiplex PCR; TCRdb's table is partial and in-frame only. The sample lists about 2.2 million clones, 90% to 95% occurring once. Naive-designated CD8 cells lacked CD45RO, were positively enriched for CCR7, and omitted terminally differentiated effector memory CD45RA+ cells. Sequencing used naive CD8+ T cells from PBMCs. The receptors stem from a man between 18 and 29 years old in good health. Some clones in this sample may be carry-over from other donors' samples.

This clone was seen once. The chain is built from TRBV7-9 and TRBJ2-7; 9 nucleotides align to TRBD1. Germline assignment: CDR1 SEHNR and CDR2 FQNEAQ (reference sequence). The CDR3 length is 15 residues. The V gene end was trimmed by 5 bases and the J gene end by 5 bases; junction bases not matched to a gene: 10. CDR3 sequence: CASSPRDRVFHEQYF. The CDR3 region has the DNA TGTGCCAGCAGCCCACGGGACAGGGTATTCCACGAGCAGTACTTC.

The chain links TRBV27 to TRBJ2-7; D may match TRBD1 or TRBD2 (5 bases each). This CDR3 contains 16 residues. Germline V gives CDR1 MNHEY, CDR2 SMNVEV (reference sequence). The germline V and J ends were trimmed by 2 bases and 3 bases, with 17 bases remaining between them. The CDR3 DNA is TGTGCCAGCAGTTTAGAAACCGGGACGGTGGTCTACGAGCAGTACTTC. This encodes CASSLETGTVVYEQYF.

The V call is TRBV7-9, the J call TRBJ1-2; TRBD1 is a possible D gene (5 bases). Germline CDR1 is SEHNR and CDR2 is FQNEAQ (reference sequence). The CDR3 sequence is 13 residues long. The V end lost 3 bases, the J end lost 6 bases, and 11 bases lay between the germline ends. CDR3 bases: TGTGCCAGCAGCTTTCGACAGTTGGATGGCTACACCTTC. Its protein product is CASSFRQLDGYTF.

The CDR3, as DNA: TGTGCCAGCACCACCGGGGCCGCCGATCCAGATACGCAGTATTTT. Residues: CASTTGAADPDTQYF. The chain joins TRBV27 to TRBJ2-3, with D tentatively TRBD1 or TRBD2 (5 bases each). The CDR3 length is 15 residues. The V end was cut by 7 bases, the J end by 4 bases, with 18 bases between. Per germline, CDR1 MNHEY and CDR2 SMNVEV (reference sequence).

This clone occurred once. CDR3 nucleotide sequence: TGCAGCGTACCAGACCCGGGACTCGCCACCTACGAGCAGTACTTC. Translating gives CSVPDPGLATYEQYF. The rearrangement uses TRBV29-1 and TRBJ2-7, with TRBD2 as a possible D gene (6 bases). The V and J ends lost 6 bases and 2 bases respectively, with 20 bases between them. Per the germline V gene, CDR1 is SQVTM and CDR2 is ANQGSEA. The CDR3 is made up of 15 amino acids.

V usage is TRBV5-6 and J usage is TRBJ2-7; TRBD1 is a possible D gene (6 bases). Trimming took off 6 bases at V and 3 bases at J, with 10 bases between the two ends. This CDR3 has 12 amino acids. From germline, CDR1 is SGHDT and CDR2 YYEEEE. CDR3 nucleotides: TGTGCCAGCACCCTAGGGGGCTACGAGCAGTACTTC. It yields the protein CASTLGGYEQYF.

The J gene is TRBJ1-4, the V gene TRBV5-1, with a tentative D call TRBD1 (5 bases). The CDR3 runs to 15 residues. The V gene lost 0 bases and the J gene lost 6 bases, with 12 bases spanning the gap. Germline V gene data show CDR1 as SGHRS and CDR2 as YFSETQ. The CDR3 DNA reads TGCGCCAGCAGCTTGGGCCCGGGGACGGATGAAAAACTGTTTTTT. This sequence encodes CASSLGPGTDEKLFF.

The chain joins TRBV7-2 to TRBJ2-3; tentatively, D is TRBD2 (5 bases). Germline V lookup: CDR1 SGHTA, CDR2 FQGNSA. V dropped 3 bases and J dropped 2 bases, with 12 bases sitting between them. The CDR3 runs to 15 residues. The CDR3 reads CASSLWGDPTDTQYF. The CDR3 region has the DNA TGTGCCAGCAGCTTGTGGGGAGACCCCACAGATACGCAGTATTTT.

This clone appeared a few times. The chain uses TRBV7-9 and TRBJ1-1; D is unclear. The V gene lost 1 base and the J gene lost 5 bases, with 14 bases spanning the gap. CDR1 SEHNR and CDR2 FQNEAQ come from the germline V gene (reference sequence). The CDR3 has 15 amino acids. This chain's CDR3 is CASSLGVGLNTEAFF. CDR3 coding DNA: TGTGCCAGCAGCTTAGGGGTCGGTCTCAATACTGAAGCTTTCTTT.

This clone appeared once. The chain joins TRBV10-3 to TRBJ1-4, with 7 nucleotides matching TRBD1. CDR3 length: 15 residues. V dropped 4 bases and J dropped 5; count of bases not matched to a gene: 7. The germline V gene has CDR1 ENHRY and CDR2 SYGVKD. The CDR3 sequence is CAISGGGAGNEKLFF. CDR3 nucleotide sequence: TGTGCCATCAGTGGAGGGGGCGCTGGGAATGAAAAACTGTTTTTT.

V usage is TRBV4-3 and J usage is TRBJ2-3; TRBD2 aligns across 8 bases. The germline gives CDR1 LGHNA, CDR2 YSLEER. V gave up 7 bases and J gave up 4 bases; unmatched junction bases: 25. The CDR3 has 20 residues. CDR3 protein: CASTQSAGGGGIVNSDTQYF. CDR3 nucleotides: TGCGCCAGCACTCAGTCGGCGGGGGGAGGGGGTATAGTTAATTCAGATACGCAGTATTTT.

The chain joins TRBV11-2 to TRBJ1-1; D is undetermined. The CDR3 runs 14 residues. Germline values: CDR1 SGHAT, CDR2 FQNNGV. V lost 8 bases, J lost 0 bases, and 13 bases lay in between. DNA for the CDR3: TGTGCCAGCCGATTCCAAGGCCTGAACACTGAAGCTTTCTTT. Translated, it gives CASRFQGLNTEAFF.

The chain links TRBV19 to TRBJ2-7; 9 bases line up with TRBD1. The V segment lost 1 base and the J segment 4 bases; nucleotides outside the gene matches: 8. CDR1 is LNHDA, CDR2 SQIVND, per germline (reference sequence). The CDR3 consists of 16 residues. DNA of the CDR3: TGTGCCAGTAGTATAGGGCCGGGGACAGGGAGATACGAGCAGTACTTC. It encodes CASSIGPGTGRYEQYF.

The chain is built from TRBV5-4 and TRBJ2-7; the D call may be TRBD1 or TRBD2 (7 bases each). Germline CDR1 SGHNT, CDR2 YYREEE (reference sequence). The CDR3 is 16 residues long. V was shortened by 2 bases and J by 0 bases, with 15 bases between the two germline ends. This CDR3 is CASSLSGGGSSYEQYF. The CDR3, as DNA: TGTGCCAGCAGCTTATCAGGGGGGGGGAGCTCCTACGAGCAGTACTTC.

V and J are TRBV27 and TRBJ1-5; tentative D call: TRBD1 (5 bases). Looked up from germline, CDR1 is MNHEY and CDR2 is SMNVEV (reference sequence). CDR3 size: 14 residues. V dropped 5 bases and J dropped 4 bases, with 12 bases sitting between them. In DNA, the CDR3 is TGTGCCAGCAGTGTTACATGGGGGAATCAGCCCCAGCATTTT. The encoded protein is CASSVTWGNQPQHF.

This chain joins TRBV27 and TRBJ2-1; 12 nucleotides align to TRBD2. CDR3 length: 16 amino acids. The junction had 9 bases not matched to a gene; V was cut back by 4 bases and J by 8 bases. CDR1 and CDR2 (germline): MNHEY, SMNVEV (reference sequence). In DNA form, the CDR3 reads TGTGCCAGCAGTTATTCTAGCGGGAGGGTAGGCTATGAGCAGTTCTTC. Amino acid sequence: CASSYSSGRVGYEQFF.

The chain employs TRBV4-2 and TRBJ2-1, with D uncertain. The V end lost 1 base, the J end lost 8 bases, and 9 bases lay between the germline ends. The CDR3 covers 13 residues. Looked up from germline, CDR1 is LGHNA and CDR2 is YNFKEQ. This CDR3 reads CASSQGLRHEQFF. The DNA of the CDR3 is TGTGCCAGCAGCCAAGGACTTCGGCATGAGCAGTTCTTC.

The chain links TRBV10-3 to TRBJ1-3; a weak D match, TRBD1 (5 bases). V was trimmed by 3 bases and J by 4 bases, leaving 10 bases between them. Germline-derived CDR1 and CDR2 are ENHRY and SYGVKD. This CDR3 is 14 amino acids long. The CDR3, as DNA: TGTGCCATCAGTGACCCCCAGGGCGGAAACACCATATATTTT. Its protein product is CAISDPQGGNTIYF.

This chain's CDR3 is CASSLLSATAYEQYF. In nucleotides, the CDR3 is TGTGCCAGCAGTCTACTATCGGCCACAGCCTACGAGCAGTACTTC. V gene TRBV27 combines with J gene TRBJ2-7; no clear D gene. The CDR3 consists of 15 residues. Per germline, CDR1 MNHEY and CDR2 SMNVEV (reference sequence). V was cut by 5 bases and J by 2 bases, with 16 bases left in between.

This sequence joins TRBV4-3 and TRBJ2-2; D might be TRBD1 (5 bases). V dropped 1 base and J dropped 4 bases, with 10 bases sitting between them. Germline CDR1 reads LGHNA; CDR2 reads YSLEER. This CDR3 contains 15 residues. In DNA, the CDR3 is TGCGCCAGCAGCCAAGGATTCAGGGCCACCGGGGAGCTGTTTTTT. It codes for CASSQGFRATGELFF.

V usage is TRBV28 and J usage is TRBJ2-1, with TRBD1 identical over 9 bases. The CDR3 sequence is 15 residues long. V trimming: 6 bases; J trimming: 9 bases; junction bases outside the gene matches: 12. Germline lookup yields CDR1 MDHEN and CDR2 SYDVKM. The chain's CDR3 is CASRKNGNRGLEQFF. CDR3 bases: TGTGCCAGCAGAAAGAACGGGAACAGGGGGCTTGAGCAGTTCTTC.

This sequence joins TRBV5-4 and TRBJ1-1, with a possible D match to TRBD1 (6 bases). V lost 4 bases, J lost 7 bases, and 8 bases lay in between. CDR1 is SGHNT, CDR2 YYREEE, per germline (reference sequence). This CDR3 comprises 11 residues. CDR3 in DNA: TGTGCCAGCAGCGGGGGGCTTGAAGCTTTCTTT. Protein sequence: CASSGGLEAFF.